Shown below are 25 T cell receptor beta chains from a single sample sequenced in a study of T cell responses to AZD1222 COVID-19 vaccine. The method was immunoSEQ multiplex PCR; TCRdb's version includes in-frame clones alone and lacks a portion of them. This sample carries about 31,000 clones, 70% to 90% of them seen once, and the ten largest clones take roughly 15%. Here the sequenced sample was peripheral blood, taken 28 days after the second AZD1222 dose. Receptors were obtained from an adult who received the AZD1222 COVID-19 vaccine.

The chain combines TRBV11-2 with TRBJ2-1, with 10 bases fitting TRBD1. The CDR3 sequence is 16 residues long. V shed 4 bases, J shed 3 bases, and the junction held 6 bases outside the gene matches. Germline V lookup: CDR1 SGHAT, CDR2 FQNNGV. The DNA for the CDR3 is TGTGCCAGCAGCTCCGACAGGGGGCGAGGCTACAATGAGCAGTTCTTC. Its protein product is CASSSDRGRGYNEQFF.

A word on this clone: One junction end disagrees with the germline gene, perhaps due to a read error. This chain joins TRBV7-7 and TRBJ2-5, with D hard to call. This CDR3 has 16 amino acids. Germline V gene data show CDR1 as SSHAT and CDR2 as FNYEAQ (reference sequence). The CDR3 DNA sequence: TGTGCTAGCAGCTTAGATGGAACCGTATCCGCCGAGACCCAGTACTTC. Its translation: CASSLDGTVSAETQYF.

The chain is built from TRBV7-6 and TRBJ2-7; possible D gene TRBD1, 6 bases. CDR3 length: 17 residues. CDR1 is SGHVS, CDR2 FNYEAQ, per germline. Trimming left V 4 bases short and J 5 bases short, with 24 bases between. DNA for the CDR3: TGTGCCAGCAGCTGGGGGCGTCACCGTAGGTCTCTCGACGAGCAGTACTTC. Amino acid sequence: CASSWGRHRRSLDEQYF.

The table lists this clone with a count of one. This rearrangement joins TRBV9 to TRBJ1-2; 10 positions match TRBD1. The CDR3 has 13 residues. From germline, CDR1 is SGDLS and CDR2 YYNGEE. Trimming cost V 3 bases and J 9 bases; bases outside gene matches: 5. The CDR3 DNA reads TGTGCCAGCAGCGGACAGGGGGCGACCCGCTACACCTTC. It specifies CASSGQGATRYTF.

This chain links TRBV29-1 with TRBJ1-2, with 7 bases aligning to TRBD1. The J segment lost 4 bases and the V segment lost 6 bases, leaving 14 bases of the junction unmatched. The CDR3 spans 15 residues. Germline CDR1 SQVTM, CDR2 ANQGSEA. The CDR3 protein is CSVGTTGEFGYGYTF. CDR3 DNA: TGCAGCGTCGGTACTACAGGGGAGTTTGGCTATGGCTACACCTTC.

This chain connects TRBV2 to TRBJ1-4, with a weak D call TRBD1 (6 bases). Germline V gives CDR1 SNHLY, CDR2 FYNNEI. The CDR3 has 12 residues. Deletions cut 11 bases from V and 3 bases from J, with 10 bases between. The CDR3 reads CAAGVPNEKLFF. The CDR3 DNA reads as TGTGCCGCAGGGGTGCCTAATGAAAAACTGTTTTTT.

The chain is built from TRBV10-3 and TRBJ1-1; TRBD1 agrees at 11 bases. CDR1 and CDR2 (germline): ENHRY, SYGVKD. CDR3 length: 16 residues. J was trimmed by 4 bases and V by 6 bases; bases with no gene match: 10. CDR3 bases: TGTGCCATCAGGCCGGGACAGGGGGTTGGGGGCACTGAAGCTTTCTTT. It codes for CAIRPGQGVGGTEAFF.

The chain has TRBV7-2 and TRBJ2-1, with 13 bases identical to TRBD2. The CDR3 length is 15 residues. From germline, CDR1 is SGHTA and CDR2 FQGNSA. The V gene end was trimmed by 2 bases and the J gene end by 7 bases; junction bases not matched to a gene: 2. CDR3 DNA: TGTGCCAGCAGCTTAACTAGCGGGGGGGCGAATGAGCAGTTCTTC. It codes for CASSLTSGGANEQFF.

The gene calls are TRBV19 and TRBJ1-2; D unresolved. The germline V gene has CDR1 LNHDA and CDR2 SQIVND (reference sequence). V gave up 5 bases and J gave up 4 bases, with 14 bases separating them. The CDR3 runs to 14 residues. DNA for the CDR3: TGTGCCAGTAGTTCGAATACGGGCATCTATGGCTACACCTTC. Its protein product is CASSSNTGIYGYTF.

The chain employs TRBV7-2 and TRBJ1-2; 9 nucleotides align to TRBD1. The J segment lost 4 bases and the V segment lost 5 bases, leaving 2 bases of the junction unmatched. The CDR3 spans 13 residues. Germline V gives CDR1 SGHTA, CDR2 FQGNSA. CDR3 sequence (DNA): TGTGCCAGCAGCCCGGGACAGGGCTATGGCTACACCTTC. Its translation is CASSPGQGYGYTF. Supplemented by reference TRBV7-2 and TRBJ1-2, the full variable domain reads GAGVSQSPSNKVTEKGKDVELRCDPISGHTALYWYRQSLGQGLEFLIYFQGNSAPDKSGLPSDRFSAERTGGSVSTLTIQRTQQEDSAVYLCASSPGQGYGYTFGSGTRLTVV.

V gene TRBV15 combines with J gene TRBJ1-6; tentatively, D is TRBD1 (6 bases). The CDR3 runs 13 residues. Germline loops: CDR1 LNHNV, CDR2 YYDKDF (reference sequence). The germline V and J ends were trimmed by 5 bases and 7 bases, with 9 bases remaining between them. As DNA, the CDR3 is TGTGCCACCAGCGGCGACAGGAATTCACCCCTCCACTTT. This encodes CATSGDRNSPLHF.

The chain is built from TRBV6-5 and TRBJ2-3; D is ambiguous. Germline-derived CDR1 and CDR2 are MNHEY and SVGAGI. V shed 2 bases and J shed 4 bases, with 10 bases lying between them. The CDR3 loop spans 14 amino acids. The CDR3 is CASSYRQVADTQYF. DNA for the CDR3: TGTGCCAGCAGTTACAGGCAGGTTGCAGATACGCAGTATTTT.

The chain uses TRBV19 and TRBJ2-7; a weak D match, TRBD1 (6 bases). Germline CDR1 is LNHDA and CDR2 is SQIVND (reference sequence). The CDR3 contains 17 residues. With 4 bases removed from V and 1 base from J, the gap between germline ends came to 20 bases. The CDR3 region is CASSKTTSGTISYEQYF. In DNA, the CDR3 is TGTGCCAGTAGTAAAACTACCTCCGGGACAATTTCCTACGAGCAGTACTTC. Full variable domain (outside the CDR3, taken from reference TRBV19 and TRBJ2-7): DGGITQSPKYLFRKEGQNVTLSCEQNLNHDAMYWYRQDPGQGLRLIYYSQIVNDFQKGDIAEGYSVSREKKESFPLTVTSAQKNPTAFYLCASSKTTSGTISYEQYFGPGTRLTVT.

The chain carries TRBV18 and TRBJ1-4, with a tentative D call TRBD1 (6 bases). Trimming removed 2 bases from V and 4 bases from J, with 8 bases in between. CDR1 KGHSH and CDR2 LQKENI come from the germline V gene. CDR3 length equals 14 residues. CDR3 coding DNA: TGTGCCAGCTCACCAAAGGGGGATAATGAAAAACTGTTTTTT. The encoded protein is CASSPKGDNEKLFF.

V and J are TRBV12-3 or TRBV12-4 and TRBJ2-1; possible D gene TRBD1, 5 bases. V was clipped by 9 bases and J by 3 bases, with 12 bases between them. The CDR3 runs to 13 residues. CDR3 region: CASSIDSYNEQFF. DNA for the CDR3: TGTGCCAGTTCGATAGACAGCTACAATGAGCAGTTCTTC.

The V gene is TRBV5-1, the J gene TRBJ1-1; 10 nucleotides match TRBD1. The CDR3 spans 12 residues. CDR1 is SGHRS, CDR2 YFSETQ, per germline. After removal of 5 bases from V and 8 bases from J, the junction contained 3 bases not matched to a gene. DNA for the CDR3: TGCGCCAGCAGTCCGGGACAGGGGGAAGCTTTCTTT. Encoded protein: CASSPGQGEAFF.

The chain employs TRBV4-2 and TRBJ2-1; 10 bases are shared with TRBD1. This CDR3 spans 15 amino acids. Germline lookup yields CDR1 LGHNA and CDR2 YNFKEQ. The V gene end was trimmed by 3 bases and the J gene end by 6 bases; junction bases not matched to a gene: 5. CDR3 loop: CASSQTGTGANEQFF. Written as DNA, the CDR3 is TGTGCCAGCAGCCAGACCGGGACAGGGGCCAATGAGCAGTTCTTC.

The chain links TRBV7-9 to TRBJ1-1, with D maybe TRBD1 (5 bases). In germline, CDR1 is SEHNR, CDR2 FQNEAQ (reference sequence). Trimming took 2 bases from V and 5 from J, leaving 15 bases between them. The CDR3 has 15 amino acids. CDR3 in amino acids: CASSLNGGGGTEAFF. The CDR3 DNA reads TGTGCCAGCAGCTTAAACGGGGGAGGAGGGACTGAAGCTTTCTTT. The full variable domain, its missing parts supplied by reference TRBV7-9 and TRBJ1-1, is DTGVSQNPRHKITKRGQNVTFRCDPISEHNRLYWYRQTLGQGPEFLTYFQNEAQLEKSRLLSDRFSAERPKGSFSTLEIQRTEQGDSAMYLCASSLNGGGGTEAFFGQGTRLTVV.

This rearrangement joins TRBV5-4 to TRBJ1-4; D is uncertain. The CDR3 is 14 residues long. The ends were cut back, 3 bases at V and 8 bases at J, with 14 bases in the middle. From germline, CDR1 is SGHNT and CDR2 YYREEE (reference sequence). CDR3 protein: CASSSGPAREKLFF. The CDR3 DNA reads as TGTGCCAGCAGCTCCGGGCCCGCTAGGGAAAAACTGTTTTTT.

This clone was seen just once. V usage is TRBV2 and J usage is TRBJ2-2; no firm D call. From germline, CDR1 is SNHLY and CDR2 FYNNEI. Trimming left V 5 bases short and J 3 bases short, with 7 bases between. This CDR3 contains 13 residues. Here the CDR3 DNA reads TGTGCCAGCAGTCGAGCGTACACCGGGGAGCTGTTTTTT. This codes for CASSRAYTGELFF.

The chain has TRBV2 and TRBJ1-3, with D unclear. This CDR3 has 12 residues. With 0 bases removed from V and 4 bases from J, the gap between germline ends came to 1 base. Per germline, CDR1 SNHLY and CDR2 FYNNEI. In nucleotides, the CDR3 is TGTGCCAGCAGTGAAGCGGGAAACACCATATATTTT. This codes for CASSEAGNTIYF.

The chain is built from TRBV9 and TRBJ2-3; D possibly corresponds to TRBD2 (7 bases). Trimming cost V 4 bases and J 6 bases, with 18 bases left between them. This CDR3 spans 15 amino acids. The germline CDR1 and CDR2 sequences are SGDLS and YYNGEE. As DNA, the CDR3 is TGTGCCAGCAGCTCACCCCGGGGGGCGTCGGATACGCAGTATTTT. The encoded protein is CASSSPRGASDTQYF.

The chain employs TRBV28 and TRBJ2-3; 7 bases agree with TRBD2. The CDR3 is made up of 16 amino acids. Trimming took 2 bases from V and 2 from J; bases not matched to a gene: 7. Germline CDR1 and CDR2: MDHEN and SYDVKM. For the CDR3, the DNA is TGTGCCAGCAGTTTAGAAGGACTAGGCCTCACAGATACGCAGTATTTT. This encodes CASSLEGLGLTDTQYF.

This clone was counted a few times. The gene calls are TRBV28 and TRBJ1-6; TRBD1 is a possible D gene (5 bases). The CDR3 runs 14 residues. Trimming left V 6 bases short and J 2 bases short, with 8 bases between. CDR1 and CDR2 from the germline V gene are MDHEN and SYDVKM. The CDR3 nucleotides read TGTGCCAGCAGGAGGGGAACCTATAATTCACCCCTCCACTTT. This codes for CASRRGTYNSPLHF.

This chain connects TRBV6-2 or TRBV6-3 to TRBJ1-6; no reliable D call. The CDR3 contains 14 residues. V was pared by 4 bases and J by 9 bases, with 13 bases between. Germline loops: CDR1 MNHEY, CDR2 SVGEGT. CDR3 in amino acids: CASSSREPSSPLHF. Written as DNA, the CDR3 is TGTGCCAGCAGTTCTAGGGAGCCCAGTTCACCCCTCCACTTT.